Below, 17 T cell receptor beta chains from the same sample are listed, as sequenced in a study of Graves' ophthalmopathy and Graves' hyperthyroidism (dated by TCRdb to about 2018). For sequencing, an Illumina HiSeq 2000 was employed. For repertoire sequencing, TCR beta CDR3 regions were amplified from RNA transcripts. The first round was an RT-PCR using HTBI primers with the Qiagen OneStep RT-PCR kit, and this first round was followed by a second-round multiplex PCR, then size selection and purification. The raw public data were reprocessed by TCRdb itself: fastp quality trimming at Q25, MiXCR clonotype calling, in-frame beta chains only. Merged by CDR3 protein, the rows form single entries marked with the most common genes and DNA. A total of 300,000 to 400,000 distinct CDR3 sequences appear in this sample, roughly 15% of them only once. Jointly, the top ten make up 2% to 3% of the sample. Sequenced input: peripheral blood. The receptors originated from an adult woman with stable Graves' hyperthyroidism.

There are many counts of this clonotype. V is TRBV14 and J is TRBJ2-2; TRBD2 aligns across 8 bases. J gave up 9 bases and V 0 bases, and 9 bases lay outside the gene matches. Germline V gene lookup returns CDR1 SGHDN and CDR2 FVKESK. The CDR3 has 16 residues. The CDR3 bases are TGTGCCAGCAGCCAAGATCTAGGGACTAGTGGCCGGGAGCTGTTTTTT. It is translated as CASSQDLGTSGRELFF.

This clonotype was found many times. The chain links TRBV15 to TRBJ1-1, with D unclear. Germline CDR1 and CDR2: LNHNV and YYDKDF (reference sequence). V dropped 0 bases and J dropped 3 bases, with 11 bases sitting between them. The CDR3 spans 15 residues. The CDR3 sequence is CATSRDDSGDTEAFF. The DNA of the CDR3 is TGTGCCACCAGCAGAGATGATAGTGGGGACACTGAAGCTTTCTTT.

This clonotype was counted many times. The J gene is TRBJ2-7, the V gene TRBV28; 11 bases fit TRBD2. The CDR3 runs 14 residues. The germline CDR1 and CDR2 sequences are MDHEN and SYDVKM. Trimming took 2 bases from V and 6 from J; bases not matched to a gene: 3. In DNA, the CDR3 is TGTGCCAGCAGTTTACGTCTAGCGGGAGGCGAGCAGTACTTC. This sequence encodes CASSLRLAGGEQYF.

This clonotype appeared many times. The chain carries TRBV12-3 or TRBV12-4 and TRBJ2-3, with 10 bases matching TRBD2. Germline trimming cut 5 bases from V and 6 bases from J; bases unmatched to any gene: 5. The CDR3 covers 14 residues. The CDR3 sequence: CASSPSGRADTQYF. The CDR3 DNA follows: TGTGCCAGCAGTCCAAGCGGGAGGGCCGATACGCAGTATTTT.

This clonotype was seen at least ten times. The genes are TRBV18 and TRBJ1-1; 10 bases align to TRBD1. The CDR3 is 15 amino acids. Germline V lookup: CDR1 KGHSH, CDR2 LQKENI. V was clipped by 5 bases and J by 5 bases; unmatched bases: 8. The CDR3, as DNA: TGTGCCAGCTCATCACGGACAGGGGGAGGGACTGAAGCTTTCTTT. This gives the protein CASSSRTGGGTEAFF.

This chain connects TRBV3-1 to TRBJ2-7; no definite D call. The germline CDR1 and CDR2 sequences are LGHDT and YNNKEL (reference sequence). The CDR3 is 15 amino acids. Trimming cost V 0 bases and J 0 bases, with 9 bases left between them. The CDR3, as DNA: TGTGCCAGCAGCCAAGAAGTTGGGGACTCCTACGAGCAGTACTTC. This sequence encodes CASSQEVGDSYEQYF.

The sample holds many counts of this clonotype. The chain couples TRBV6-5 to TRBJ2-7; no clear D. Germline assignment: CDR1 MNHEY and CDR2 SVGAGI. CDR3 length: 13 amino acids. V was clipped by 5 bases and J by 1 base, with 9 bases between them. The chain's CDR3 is CASSHNWSYEQYF. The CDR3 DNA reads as TGTGCCAGCAGTCACAACTGGTCCTACGAGCAGTACTTC.

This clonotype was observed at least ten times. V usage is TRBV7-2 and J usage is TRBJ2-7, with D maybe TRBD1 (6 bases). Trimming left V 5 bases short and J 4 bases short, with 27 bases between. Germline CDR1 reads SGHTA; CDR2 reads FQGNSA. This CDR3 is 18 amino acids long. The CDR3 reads CASSHSPFRDTVRYEQYF. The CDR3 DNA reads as TGTGCCAGCAGCCATAGTCCCTTCCGGGACACGGTAAGATACGAGCAGTACTTC.

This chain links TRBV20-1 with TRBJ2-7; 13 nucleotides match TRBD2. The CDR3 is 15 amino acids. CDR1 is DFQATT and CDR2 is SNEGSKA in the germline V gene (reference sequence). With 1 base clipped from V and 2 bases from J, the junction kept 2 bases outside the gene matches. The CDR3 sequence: CSARGLAGGPYEQYF. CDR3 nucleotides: TGCAGTGCTAGAGGACTAGCGGGAGGCCCCTACGAGCAGTACTTC.

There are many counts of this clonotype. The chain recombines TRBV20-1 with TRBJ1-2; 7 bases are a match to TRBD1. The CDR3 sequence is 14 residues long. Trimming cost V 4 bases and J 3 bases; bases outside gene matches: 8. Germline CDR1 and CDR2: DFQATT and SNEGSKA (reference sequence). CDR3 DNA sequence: TGCAGTGCTACCAAGACAGGGCTGGACTATGGCTACACCTTC. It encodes CSATKTGLDYGYTF.

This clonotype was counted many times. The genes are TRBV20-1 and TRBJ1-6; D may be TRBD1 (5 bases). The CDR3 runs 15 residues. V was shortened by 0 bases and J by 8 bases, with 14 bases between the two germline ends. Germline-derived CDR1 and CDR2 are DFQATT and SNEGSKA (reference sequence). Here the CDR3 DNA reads TGCAGTGCTAGAGATTCTAGTTTAGGGGATTCACCCCTCCACTTT. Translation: CSARDSSLGDSPLHF.

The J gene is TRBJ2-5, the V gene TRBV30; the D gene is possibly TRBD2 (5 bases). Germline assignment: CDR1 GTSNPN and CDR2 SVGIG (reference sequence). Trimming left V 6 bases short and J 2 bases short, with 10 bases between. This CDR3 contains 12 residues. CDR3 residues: CACRLLQETQYF. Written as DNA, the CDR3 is TGTGCCTGCCGACTACTACAAGAGACCCAGTACTTC.

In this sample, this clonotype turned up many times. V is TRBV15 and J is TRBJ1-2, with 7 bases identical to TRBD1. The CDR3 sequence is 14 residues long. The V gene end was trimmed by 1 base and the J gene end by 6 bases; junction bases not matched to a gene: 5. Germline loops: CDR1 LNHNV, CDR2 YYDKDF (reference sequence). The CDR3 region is CATSRATGADGYTF. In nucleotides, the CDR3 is TGTGCCACCAGCAGAGCAACAGGGGCGGATGGCTACACCTTC. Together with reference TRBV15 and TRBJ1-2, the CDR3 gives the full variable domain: DAMVIQNPRYQVTQFGKPVTLSCSQTLNHNVMYWYQQKSSQAPKLLFHYYDKDFNNEADTPDNFQSRRPNTSFCFLDIRSPGLGDTAMYLCATSRATGADGYTFGSGTRLTVV.

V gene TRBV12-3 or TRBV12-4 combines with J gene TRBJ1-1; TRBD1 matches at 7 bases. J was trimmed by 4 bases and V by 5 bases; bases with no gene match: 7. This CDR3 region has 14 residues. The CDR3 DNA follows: TGTGCCAGCAGTACCTCGGGACAGCTCACTGAAGCTTTCTTT. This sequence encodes CASSTSGQLTEAFF.

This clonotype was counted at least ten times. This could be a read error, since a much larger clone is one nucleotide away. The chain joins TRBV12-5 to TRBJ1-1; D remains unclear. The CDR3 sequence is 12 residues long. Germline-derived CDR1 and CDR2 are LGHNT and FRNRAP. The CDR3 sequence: CASGLVNTEALF. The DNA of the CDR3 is TGTGCTAGTGGTTTGGTTAACACTGAAGCTCTCTTT.

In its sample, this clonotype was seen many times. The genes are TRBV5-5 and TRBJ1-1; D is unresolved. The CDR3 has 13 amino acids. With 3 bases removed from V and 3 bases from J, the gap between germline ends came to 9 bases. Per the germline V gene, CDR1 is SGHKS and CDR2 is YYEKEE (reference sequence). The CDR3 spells CASSSVGDTEAFF. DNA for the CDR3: TGTGCCAGCAGCTCTGTCGGAGACACTGAAGCTTTCTTT.

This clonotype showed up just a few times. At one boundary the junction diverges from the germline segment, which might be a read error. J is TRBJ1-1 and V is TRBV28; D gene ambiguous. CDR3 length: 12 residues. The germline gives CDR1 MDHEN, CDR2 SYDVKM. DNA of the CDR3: TGTGCCAGCAGTTCCAGGAACACTGAAGCTTGCTTT. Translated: CASSSRNTEACF.